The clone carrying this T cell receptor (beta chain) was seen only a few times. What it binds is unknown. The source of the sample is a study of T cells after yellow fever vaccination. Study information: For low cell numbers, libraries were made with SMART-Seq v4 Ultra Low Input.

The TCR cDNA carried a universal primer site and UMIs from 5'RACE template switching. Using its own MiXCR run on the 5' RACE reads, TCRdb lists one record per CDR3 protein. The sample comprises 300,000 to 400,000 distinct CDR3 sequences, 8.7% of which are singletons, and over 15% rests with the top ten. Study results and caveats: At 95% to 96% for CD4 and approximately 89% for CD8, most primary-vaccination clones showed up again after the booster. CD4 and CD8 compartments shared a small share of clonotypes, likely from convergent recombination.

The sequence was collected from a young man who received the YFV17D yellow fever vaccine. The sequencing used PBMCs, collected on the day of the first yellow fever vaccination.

The CDR3 DNA is TGTGCCAGCAGCTTTAATATTCTGAACACTGAAGCTTTCTTT. This codes for CASSFNILNTEAFF. The chain joins TRBV7-6 to TRBJ1-1, with no clear D. Per the germline V gene, CDR1 is SGHVS and CDR2 is FNYEAQ. CDR3 length: 14 amino acids. V was shortened by 3 bases and J by 0 bases, with 8 bases between the two germline ends. Variable domain in full (rest from reference TRBV7-6 and TRBJ1-1): GAGVSQSPRYKVTKRGQDVALRCDPISGHVSLYWYRQALGQGPEFLTYFNYEAQQDKSGLPNDRFSAERPEGSISTLTIQRTEQRDSAMYRCASSFNILNTEAFFGQGTRLTVV.